These T cell receptor beta chains were read from a single sample in a study of vaccination effects on CD4 cells after COVID-19. Profiling relied on immunoSEQ multiplex PCR, and the TCRdb table lists in-frame clones only, not all of them. The repertoire includes about 35,000 clones, roughly four fifths of them detected once, and approximately 1.6% sits in the top ten. These TCRs' antigens remain unknown. The sample here was CD4+ T cells from PBMCs cultured with HCoV-NL63 spike peptides, taken after COVID-19 vaccination. All receptors come from a human donor who received a COVID-19 vaccine. Some clones in this sample may be carry-over from other donors' samples. Both conserved end residues are part of each CDR3. The D gene is left open where the match is weak. The size entry is marked missing in some rows and otherwise reads once, few, many or a size class.

.,.,TRBJ2-3,TRBV6-2/TRBV6-3,CASSYSPSSGTDTQYF,TGTGCCAGCAGTTATTCCCCTAGCAGTGGCACAGATACGCAGTATTTT
TRBD2,.,TRBJ2-5,TRBV3-1/TRBV3-2,CASSHPGGETQYF,TGTGCCAGCAGCCATCCGGGGGGAGAGACCCAGTACTTC
TRBD1,.,TRBJ2-5,TRBV10-3,CAISEPGQGRTQYF,TGTGCCATCAGTGAGCCGGGACAGGGTAGGACCCAGTACTTC
.,.,TRBJ1-2,TRBV12-5,CASGLVQANGYTF,TGTGCTAGTGGTTTGGTACAGGCGAATGGCTACACCTTC
.,.,TRBJ1-1,TRBV5-1,CASSSEGITEAFF,TGCGCCAGCAGCTCAGAGGGGATCACTGAAGCTTTCTTT
TRBD1,few,TRBJ1-3,TRBV4-2,CASSQEYRGTGNTIYF,TGTGCCAGCAGCCAAGAATACAGGGGCACTGGAAACACCATATATTTT
.,once,TRBJ2-2,TRBV27,CASADSNTGELFF,TGTGCCAGCGCGGACAGTAACACCGGGGAGCTGTTTTTT
.,.,TRBJ2-5,TRBV7-2,CASRDSAQETQYF,TGTGCCAGCCGAGACAGCGCTCAAGAGACCCAGTACTTC
.,.,TRBJ1-1,TRBV2,CASTGDQNEAFF,TGTGCCAGCACAGGGGATCAGAATGAAGCTTTCTTT
TRBD2,.,TRBJ2-2,TRBV18,CASSITSEIYTGELFF,TGTGCCAGCTCAATAACTAGCGAAATTTACACCGGGGAGCTGTTTTTT
.,few,TRBJ2-5,TRBV4-2,CASSQGYGEETQYF,TGTGCCAGCAGCCAAGGGTACGGGGAAGAGACCCAGTACTTC
.,.,TRBJ1-2,TRBV25-1,CASSELGNYGYTF,TGTGCCAGCAGTGAATTAGGGAACTATGGCTACACCTTC